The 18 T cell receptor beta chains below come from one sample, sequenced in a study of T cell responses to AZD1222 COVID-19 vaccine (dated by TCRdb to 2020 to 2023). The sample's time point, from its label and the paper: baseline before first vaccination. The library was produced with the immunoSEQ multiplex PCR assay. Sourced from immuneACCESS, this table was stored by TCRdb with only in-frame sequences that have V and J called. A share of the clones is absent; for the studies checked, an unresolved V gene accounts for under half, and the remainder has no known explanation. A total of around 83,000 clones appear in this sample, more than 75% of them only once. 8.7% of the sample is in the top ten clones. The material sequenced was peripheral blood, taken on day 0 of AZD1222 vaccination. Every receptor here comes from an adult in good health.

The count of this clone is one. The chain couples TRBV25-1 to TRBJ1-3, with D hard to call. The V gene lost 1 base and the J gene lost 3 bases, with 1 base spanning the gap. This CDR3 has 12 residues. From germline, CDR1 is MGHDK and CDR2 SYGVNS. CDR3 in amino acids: CASSEFGNTIYF. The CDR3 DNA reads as TGTGCCAGCAGTGAATTTGGAAACACCATATATTTT.

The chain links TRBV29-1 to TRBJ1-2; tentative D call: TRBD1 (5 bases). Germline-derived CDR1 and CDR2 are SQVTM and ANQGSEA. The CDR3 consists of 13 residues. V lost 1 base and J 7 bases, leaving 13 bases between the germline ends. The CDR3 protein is CSVEVQERSGYTF. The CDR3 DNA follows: TGCAGCGTTGAAGTACAGGAGCGTTCTGGCTACACCTTC.

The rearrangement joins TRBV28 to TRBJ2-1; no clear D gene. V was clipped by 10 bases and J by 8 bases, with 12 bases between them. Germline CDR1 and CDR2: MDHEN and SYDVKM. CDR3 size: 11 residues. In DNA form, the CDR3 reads TGTGCCACGGCTCCTACGCATGAGCAGTTCTTC. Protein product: CATAPTHEQFF.

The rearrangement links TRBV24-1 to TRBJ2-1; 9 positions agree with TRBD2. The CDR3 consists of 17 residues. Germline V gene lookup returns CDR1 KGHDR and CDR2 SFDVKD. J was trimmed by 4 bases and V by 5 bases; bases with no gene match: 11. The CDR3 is CATSGRASGKFYNEQFF. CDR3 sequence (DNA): TGTGCCACCAGTGGGAGGGCTAGCGGGAAATTTTACAATGAGCAGTTCTTC.

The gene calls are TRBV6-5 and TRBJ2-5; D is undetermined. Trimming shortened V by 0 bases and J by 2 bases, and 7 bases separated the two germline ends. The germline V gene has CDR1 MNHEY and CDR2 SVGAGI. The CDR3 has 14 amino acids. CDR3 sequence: CASSYSGIQETQYF. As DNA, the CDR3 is TGTGCCAGCAGTTACTCTGGGATTCAAGAGACCCAGTACTTC.

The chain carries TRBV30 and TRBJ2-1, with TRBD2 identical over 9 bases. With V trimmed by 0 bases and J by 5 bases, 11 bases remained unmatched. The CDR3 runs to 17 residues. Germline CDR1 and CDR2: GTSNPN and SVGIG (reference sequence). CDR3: CAWSVLPWRGGDNEQFF. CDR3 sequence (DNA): TGTGCCTGGAGTGTACTCCCCTGGCGGGGGGGGGACAATGAGCAGTTCTTC.

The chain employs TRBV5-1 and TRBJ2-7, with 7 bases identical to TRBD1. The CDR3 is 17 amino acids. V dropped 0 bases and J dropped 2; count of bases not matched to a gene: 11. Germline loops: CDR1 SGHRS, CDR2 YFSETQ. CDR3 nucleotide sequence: TGCGCCAGCAGCTTGGCTTCTTGGGGACAGACGACCTACGAGCAGTACTTC. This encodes CASSLASWGQTTYEQYF.

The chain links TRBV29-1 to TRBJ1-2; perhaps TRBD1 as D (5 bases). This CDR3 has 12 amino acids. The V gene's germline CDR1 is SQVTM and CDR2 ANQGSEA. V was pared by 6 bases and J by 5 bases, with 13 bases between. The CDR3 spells CSVSTGVYGYTF. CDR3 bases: TGCAGCGTGTCTACAGGCGTATATGGCTACACCTTC.

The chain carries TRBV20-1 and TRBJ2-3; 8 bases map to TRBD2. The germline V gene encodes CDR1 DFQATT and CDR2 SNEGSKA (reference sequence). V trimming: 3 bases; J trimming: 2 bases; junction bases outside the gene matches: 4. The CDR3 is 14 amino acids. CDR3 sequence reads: CSASRGGVTDTQYF. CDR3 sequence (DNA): TGCAGTGCTAGTCGGGGGGGGGTCACAGATACGCAGTATTTT.

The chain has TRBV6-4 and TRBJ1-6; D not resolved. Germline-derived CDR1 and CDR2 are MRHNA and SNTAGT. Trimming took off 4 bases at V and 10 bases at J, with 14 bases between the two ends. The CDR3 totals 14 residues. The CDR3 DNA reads TGTGCCAGCAGTGTAGGGCCTTCGGAATCACCCCTCCACTTT. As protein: CASSVGPSESPLHF.

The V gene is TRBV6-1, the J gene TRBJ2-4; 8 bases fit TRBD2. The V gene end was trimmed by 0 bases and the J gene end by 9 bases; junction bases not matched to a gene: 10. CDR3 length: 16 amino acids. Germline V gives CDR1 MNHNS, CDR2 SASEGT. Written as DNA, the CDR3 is TGTGCCAGCAGTGAAGCGAGTGGGACTAGTGCTGGCATTCAGTACTTC. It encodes CASSEASGTSAGIQYF.

CDR3 loop: CASSPILAGRDTEAFF. DNA for the CDR3: TGTGCCAGCTCACCAATCCTGGCGGGTCGGGACACTGAAGCTTTCTTT. The V gene is TRBV18, the J gene TRBJ1-1; D not resolved. This CDR3 spans 16 amino acids. V dropped 2 bases and J dropped 3 bases, with 16 bases sitting between them. Per the germline V gene, CDR1 is KGHSH and CDR2 is LQKENI. Filled out from reference TRBV18 and TRBJ1-1, the complete variable domain reads NAGVMQNPRHLVRRRGQEARLRCSPMKGHSHVYWYRQLPEEGLKFMVYLQKENIIDESGMPKERFSAEFPKEGPSILRIQQVVRGDSAAYFCASSPILAGRDTEAFFGQGTRLTVV.

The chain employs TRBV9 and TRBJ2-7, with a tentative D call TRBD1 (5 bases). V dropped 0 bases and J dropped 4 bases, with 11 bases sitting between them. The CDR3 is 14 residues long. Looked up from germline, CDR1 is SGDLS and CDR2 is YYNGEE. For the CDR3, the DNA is TGTGCCAGCAGCGTAGACCCAGGGCCTTACGAGCAGTACTTC. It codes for CASSVDPGPYEQYF.

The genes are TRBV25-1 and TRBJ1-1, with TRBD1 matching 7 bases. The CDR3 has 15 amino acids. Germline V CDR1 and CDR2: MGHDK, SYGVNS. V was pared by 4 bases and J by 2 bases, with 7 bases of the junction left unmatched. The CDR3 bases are TGTGCCAGCAGTGTGAAGACAGGGACTAACACTGAAGCTTTCTTT. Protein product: CASSVKTGTNTEAFF. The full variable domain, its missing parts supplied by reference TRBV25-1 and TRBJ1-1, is EADIYQTPRYLVIGTGKKITLECSQTMGHDKMYWYQQDPGMELHLIHYSYGVNSTEKGDLSSESTVSRIRTEHFPLTLESARPSHTSQYLCASSVKTGTNTEAFFGQGTRLTVV.

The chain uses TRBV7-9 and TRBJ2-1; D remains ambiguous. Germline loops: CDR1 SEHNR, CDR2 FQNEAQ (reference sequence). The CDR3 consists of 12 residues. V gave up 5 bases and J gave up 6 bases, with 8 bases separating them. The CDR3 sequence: CASSPTVNEQFF. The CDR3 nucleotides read TGTGCCAGCAGCCCGACTGTCAATGAGCAGTTCTTC.

The DNA for the CDR3 is TGTGCCAGCAGTTATACTAGCGGGGGGCCAGATACGCAGTATTTT. This gives the protein CASSYTSGGPDTQYF. V is TRBV6-5 and J is TRBJ2-3; 12 bases align to TRBD2. This CDR3 spans 15 amino acids. V was pared by 3 bases and J by 4 bases, with 2 bases of the junction left unmatched. Germline lookup yields CDR1 MNHEY and CDR2 SVGAGI.

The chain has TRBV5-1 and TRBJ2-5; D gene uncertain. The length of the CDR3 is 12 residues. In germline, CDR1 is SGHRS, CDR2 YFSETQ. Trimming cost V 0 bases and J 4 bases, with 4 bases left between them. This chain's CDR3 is CASSLAGETQYF. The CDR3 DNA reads TGCGCCAGCAGCTTGGCCGGAGAGACCCAGTACTTC.

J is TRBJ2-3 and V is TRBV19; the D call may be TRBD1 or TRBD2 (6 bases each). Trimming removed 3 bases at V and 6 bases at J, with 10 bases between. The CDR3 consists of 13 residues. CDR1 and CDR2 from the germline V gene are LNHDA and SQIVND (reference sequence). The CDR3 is CASSMWGADTQYF. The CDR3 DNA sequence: TGTGCCAGTAGTATGTGGGGGGCGGATACGCAGTATTTT.